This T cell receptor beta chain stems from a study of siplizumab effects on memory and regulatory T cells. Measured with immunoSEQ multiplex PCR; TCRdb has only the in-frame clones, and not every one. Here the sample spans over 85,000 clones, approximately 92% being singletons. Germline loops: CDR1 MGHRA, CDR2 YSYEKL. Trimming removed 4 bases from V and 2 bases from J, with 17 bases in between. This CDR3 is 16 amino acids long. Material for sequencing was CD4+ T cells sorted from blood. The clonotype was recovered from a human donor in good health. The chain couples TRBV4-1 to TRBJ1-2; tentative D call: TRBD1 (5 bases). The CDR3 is CASSPMLGASNYGYTF. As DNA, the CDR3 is TGCGCCAGCAGCCCAATGCTAGGGGCCTCCAACTATGGCTACACCTTC.